Below, 6 T cell receptor beta chains from the same sample are listed, as sequenced in a study of cytomegalovirus exposure and HLA in healthy donors. 13 Jbeta primers and 60 Vbeta primers were used for the PCR. Assay: immunoSEQ multiplex PCR; the TCRdb copy retains only in-frame clones and omits some. Here the sample spans fewer than 200,000 clones, roughly 80% being singletons. Sequencing was done on a sample of PBMCs. Receptors originate from a female donor in good health and CMV-seronegative.

V and J are TRBV30 and TRBJ2-1; 7 bases agree with TRBD1. The CDR3 length is 14 residues. The germline V gene encodes CDR1 GTSNPN and CDR2 SVGIG (reference sequence). V trimming: 5 bases; J trimming: 8 bases; junction bases outside the gene matches: 12. The CDR3 DNA reads as TGTGCCTGGGGGTTGGGACAGCCCAAGGATGAGCAGTTCTTC. This sequence encodes CAWGLGQPKDEQFF. The entire variable domain, with the rest obtained from reference TRBV30 and TRBJ2-1, is as follows: SQTIHQWPATLVQPVGSPLSLECTVEGTSNPNLYWYRQAAGRGLQLLFYSVGIGQISSEVPQNLSASRPQDRQFILSSKKLLLSDSGFYLCAWGLGQPKDEQFFGPGTRLTVL.

On this clone itself: One end of the junction is discordant with germline, which a read error may explain. The chain links TRBV7-9 to TRBJ2-1, with 8 bases fitting TRBD2. Germline V gives CDR1 SEHNR, CDR2 FQNEAQ (reference sequence). This CDR3 is built from 15 residues. CDR3: CSSSFPLAVYNEQFF. CDR3 sequence (DNA): TGTTCCAGCAGCTTCCCACTAGCGGTCTACAATGAGCAGTTCTTC.

V gene TRBV14 combines with J gene TRBJ1-1; D ambiguous. CDR3 length: 13 residues. Germline assignment: CDR1 SGHDN and CDR2 FVKESK. The V end lost 7 bases, the J end lost 0 bases, and 9 bases lay between the germline ends. This chain's CDR3 is CASTEFMNTEAFF. The CDR3 DNA sequence: TGTGCCAGCACAGAATTCATGAACACTGAAGCTTTCTTT.

The rearrangement uses TRBV18 and TRBJ2-4; the D gene is possibly TRBD1 (6 bases). The germline V gene has CDR1 KGHSH and CDR2 LQKENI. Trimming cost V 2 bases and J 0 bases, with 14 bases left between them. The length of the CDR3 is 17 residues. The CDR3 is CASSPVSGALAKNIQYF. The CDR3, as DNA: TGTGCCAGCTCACCAGTGTCAGGGGCACTAGCCAAAAACATTCAGTACTTC.

This clone was seen only a few times. The V gene is TRBV27, the J gene TRBJ1-4; D is undetermined. Germline loops: CDR1 MNHEY, CDR2 SMNVEV (reference sequence). V lost 3 bases, J lost 8 bases, and 13 bases lay in between. The CDR3 has 14 amino acids. CDR3 DNA sequence: TGTGCCAGCAGTTTTAACGGCGGTAGAGAAAAACTGTTTTTT. Its protein product is CASSFNGGREKLFF.

This clone was seen a handful of times. The V gene is TRBV7-8, the J gene TRBJ1-6; 9 bases match TRBD1. Per the germline V gene, CDR1 is SGHVS and CDR2 is FQNEAQ. V dropped 1 base and J dropped 8; count of bases not matched to a gene: 3. The CDR3 is 15 amino acids. The CDR3, as DNA: TGTGCCAGCAGCTTAGGACAGGGGGTTTATTCACCCCTCCACTTT. Its protein is CASSLGQGVYSPLHF.